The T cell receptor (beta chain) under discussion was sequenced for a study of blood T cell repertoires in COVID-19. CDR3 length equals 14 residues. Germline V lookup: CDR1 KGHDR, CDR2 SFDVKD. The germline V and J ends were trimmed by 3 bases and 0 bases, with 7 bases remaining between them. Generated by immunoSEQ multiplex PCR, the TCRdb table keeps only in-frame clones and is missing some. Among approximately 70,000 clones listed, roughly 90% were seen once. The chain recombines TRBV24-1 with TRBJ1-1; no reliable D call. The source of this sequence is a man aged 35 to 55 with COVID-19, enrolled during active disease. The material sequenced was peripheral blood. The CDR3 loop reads CATSDAAMNTEAFF. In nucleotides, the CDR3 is TGTGCCACCAGTGATGCCGCGATGAACACTGAAGCTTTCTTT.